The 4 T cell receptor beta chains given below trace back to one sample, sequenced in a study of control samples from healthy donors and cancer patients. The table came from immunoSEQ multiplex PCR; TCRdb's copy has only in-frame clones and leaves some out. The data show around 110,000 clones, 85% to 90% seen once. The sequenced sample consisted of PBMCs. Receptor source: a woman aged 50 to 65 with colorectal cancer.

The chain combines TRBV9 with TRBJ1-2, with D possibly TRBD1 on 5 matching bases. The V end lost 3 bases, the J end lost 4 bases, and 13 bases lay between the germline ends. Germline CDR1 is SGDLS and CDR2 is YYNGEE. The CDR3 length is 14 residues. CDR3 in DNA: TGTGCCAGCAGCGATTACGGGACGGGCTATGGCTACACCTTC. It yields the protein CASSDYGTGYGYTF.

The chain combines TRBV19 with TRBJ2-3; 11 nucleotides align to TRBD2. Germline-derived CDR1 and CDR2 are LNHDA and SQIVND (reference sequence). The CDR3 covers 16 residues. With 4 bases clipped from V and 6 bases from J, the junction kept 9 bases outside the gene matches. The CDR3 here is CASSTTLAGERDTQYF. CDR3 in DNA: TGTGCCAGTAGTACTACACTAGCGGGAGAAAGGGATACGCAGTATTTT.

The chain employs TRBV7-2 and TRBJ2-1, with 8 nucleotides matching TRBD1. J was trimmed by 2 bases and V by 5 bases; bases with no gene match: 8. CDR3 length: 16 amino acids. Per germline, CDR1 SGHTA and CDR2 FQGNSA. In DNA, the CDR3 is TGTGCCAGCAGCCCCCTAGGGACAGGACCCTACAATGAGCAGTTCTTC. Translating it yields CASSPLGTGPYNEQFF.

This chain uses TRBV19 with TRBJ2-2, with D hard to call. Trimming took 1 base from V and 6 from J, leaving 12 bases between them. CDR1 is LNHDA, CDR2 SQIVND, per germline (reference sequence). There are 15 residues in the CDR3. The chain's CDR3 is CASSIGELFPGELFF. DNA for the CDR3: TGTGCCAGTAGTATAGGGGAACTATTTCCCGGGGAGCTGTTTTTT.